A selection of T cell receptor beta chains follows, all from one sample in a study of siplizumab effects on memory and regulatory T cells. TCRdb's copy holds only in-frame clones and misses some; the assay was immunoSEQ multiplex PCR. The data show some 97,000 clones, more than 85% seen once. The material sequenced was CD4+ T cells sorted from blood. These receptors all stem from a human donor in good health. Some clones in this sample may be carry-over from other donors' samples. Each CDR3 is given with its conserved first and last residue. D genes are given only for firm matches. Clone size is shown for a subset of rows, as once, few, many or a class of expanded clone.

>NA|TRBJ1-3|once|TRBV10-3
CAISVAGNTIYF
TGTGCCATCAGTGTAGCGGGAAACACCATATATTTT
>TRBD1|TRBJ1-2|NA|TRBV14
CASSRNDRAYGYTF
TGTGCCAGCAGCCGAAATGACAGGGCCTATGGCTACACCTTC
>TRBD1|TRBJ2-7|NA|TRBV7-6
CASSARGQGAYEQYF
TGTGCCAGCAGCGCTAGAGGACAGGGGGCCTACGAGCAGTACTTC
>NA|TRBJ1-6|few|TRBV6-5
CASKQSGMGGSPLHF
TGTGCCAGCAAGCAGAGCGGAATGGGGGGTTCACCCCTCCACTTT
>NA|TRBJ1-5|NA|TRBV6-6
CASSNIDSNQPQHF
TGTGCCAGCAGTAACATCGATAGCAATCAGCCCCAGCATTTT
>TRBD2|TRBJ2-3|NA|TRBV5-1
CASSSDSGRTDTQYF
TGCGCCAGCAGCTCCGATAGCGGGAGGACAGATACGCAGTATTTT
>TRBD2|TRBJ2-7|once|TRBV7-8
CASSLVAGGPVGEQYF
TGTGCCAGCAGCTTAGTGGCGGGAGGGCCGGTCGGGGAGCAGTACTTC
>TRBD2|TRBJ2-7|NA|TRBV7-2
CASSSRNQRERNEQYF
TGTGCCAGCAGCTCCAGAAACCAGCGGGAGAGGAACGAGCAGTACTTC
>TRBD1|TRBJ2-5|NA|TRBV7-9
CASSQQGPQETQYF
TGTGCCAGCAGTCAACAGGGGCCCCAAGAGACCCAGTACTTC
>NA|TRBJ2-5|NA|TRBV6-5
CASSTPGRATQYF
TGTGCCAGCAGTACCCCGGGGAGAGCGACCCAGTACTTC
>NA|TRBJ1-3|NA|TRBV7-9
CASPPPDGNTIYF
TGTGCCAGCCCACCTCCGGACGGAAACACCATATATTTT
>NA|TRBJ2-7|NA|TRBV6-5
CASSSDGTEQYF
TGTGCCAGCAGTTCAGACGGGACCGAGCAGTACTTC
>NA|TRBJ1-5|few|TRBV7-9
CASSKSLGVEQPQHF
TGTGCCAGCAGCAAAAGCCTAGGGGTGGAACAGCCCCAGCATTTT
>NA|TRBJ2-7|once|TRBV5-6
CASSPYTGTHEQYF
TGTGCCAGCAGCCCTTACACAGGGACGCACGAGCAGTACTTC
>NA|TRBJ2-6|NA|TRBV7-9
CASSLELGVHSGANVLTF
TGTGCCAGCAGCTTAGAGTTAGGCGTCCACTCTGGGGCCAACGTCCTGACTTTC
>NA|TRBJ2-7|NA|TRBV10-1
CASSMGTYEQYF
TGCGCCAGCAGTATGGGAACCTACGAGCAGTACTTC
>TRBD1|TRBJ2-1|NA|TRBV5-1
CASSLALDRAYNEQFF
TGCGCCAGCAGCTTGGCCTTGGACAGGGCCTACAATGAGCAGTTCTTC
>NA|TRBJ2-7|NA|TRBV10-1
CASSESVAYEQYF
TGCGCCAGCAGTGAGTCGGTCGCCTACGAGCAGTACTTC